This section outlines one T cell receptor (beta chain) sequence together with its context. Its antigen is currently unknown. V lost 0 bases and J lost 7, with 13 bases in between. Germline V gene sequence: CDR1 LNHNV, CDR2 YYDKDF (reference sequence). The CDR3 has 15 amino acids. With the Oncomine TCR Beta short-read assay, DNA from cultured CD4+ T cells was sequenced. TCRdb passed the PCR reads through MiXCR, listing each CDR3 protein once. Here the sample spans tens of thousands of distinct CDR3 sequences, around 45% being singletons. This sample was taken from a study of vaccination and CD4 T cells after COVID-19. Turning to the study itself: Two doses of either BNT162b2 or mRNA-1273 vaccine were given to participants. Stimulation of cells relied on overlapping spike peptides derived from SARS-CoV-2, HCoV-NL63, HCoV-OC43 and HCoV-229E.

Treatment denoted: approximately nine-day PBMC culture with coronavirus spike peptide pools or control peptides (ViraFEST assay). ViraFEST relied on peptide pools to expand antigen-specific T cells; the TCRs were sequenced afterward. The sequencing input was CD4+ T cells from blood, cultured in vitro. This sequence originates from a human donor who had recovered from COVID-19. V usage is TRBV15 and J usage is TRBJ2-4; tentatively, D is TRBD2 (6 bases). CDR3 residues: CATSRDRGRPNIQYF. CDR3 nucleotide sequence: TGTGCCACCAGCAGAGATCGAGGGAGGCCTAACATTCAGTACTTC.